Sequencing of this T cell receptor (beta chain) was carried out in a study of memory CD4+ T cells and cytomegalovirus serostatus (dated by TCRdb to about 2019). About the full investigation: The roughly 35 healthy Belgian adults in the cohort included 9 who were CMV seropositive and approximately 25 who were CMV seronegative. The study sequenced CD4+ memory TCRbeta repertoires of a Belgian cohort with known cytomegalovirus serostatus to replicate a published TCR-based CMV serostatus classifier.

The Quick-DNA Microprep Kit was used to extract genomic DNA from the sorted cells. Amplification of TCRbeta DNA was done with the immunoSEQ hsTCRbeta kit, following the protocol from the manufacturer. An Illumina MiSeq instrument was used to sequence the TCRbeta libraries. The study's own analysis went as follows. Removing out-of-frame sequences left a few million distinct TCRbeta sequences, an average of about 67,000 per individual. Two values were used to score each individual: the count of 164 previously reported CMV-associated TCRbeta sequences and the total count of productive distinct TCRbeta sequences. A beta-binomial model was reimplemented in Python, and random forests from scikit-learn, run with default parameters, were trained on data from the US cohort. On the Belgian cohort, classifier performance was reported as the median AUC, along with percentile confidence intervals, across 10,000 bootstrap iterations. In its TCRdb copy, this immuneACCESS table keeps in-frame sequences only and misses some clones. Where compared with another copy, unresolved V genes explain less than half of these, and the others have no known cause. Clonal size and the V and J genes are those of that table, whereas D and trimming came from the DNA. The sample profile shows about 31,000 clones; around four fifths of them were found once. The ten largest make up over 0.55% of the sample.

A FACSAria II was used to sort memory CD4+ T cells, defined as single viable CD3+CD4+CD8-CD45RO+ cells. To determine CMV serostatus, a Roche Elecsys assay was used that detects serum IgG against CMV pp150, pp28, p38 and p52. After thawing, total CD4+ T cells were enriched by positive selection with CD4 magnetic microbeads. The samples came from a different study that was designed specifically to examine the CD4+ T cell memory repertoire. Peripheral blood mononuclear cells were isolated and cryopreserved according to standard operating procedures, and serum was kept at -80 degrees C. Staining used CD3-PerCP (BW264/56), CD4-APC (RPA-T4), CD45RO-PE (UCHT1) and CD8-Pacific Orange (3B5) antibodies, with Sytox blue excluding non-viable cells. What the work shows at the level of the full study, not this receptor alone: Only CD4+CD45RO+ memory cells were sequenced, in contrast to the original study, which included naive and memory CD4+ and CD8+ populations. A median bootstrapped AUC of 0.95 with a 95% CI of 0.76-1.00 was achieved on the Belgian cohort by the original-framework classifier. Results were interpreted as suggesting that the CMV-associated TCR signature is largely present in the CD4+ memory repertoire. Among the 160 or so previously reported CMV-associated TCRbeta sequences, 60 to 85 showed up in the CD4+ memory repertoires, with each one found in between one and five individuals. For predicting CMV serostatus, the median bootstrapped AUC was 0.95 using the original framework and 0.91 using a US-trained random forest.

Looking up the germline V gene yields CDR1 MDHEN and CDR2 SYDVKM. Trimming takes 3 bases from V and 4 bases from J, and the germline ends sit 18 bases apart. The CDR3 runs 17 amino acids, cysteine and phenylalanine included. Only the CDR3 DNA is retained, 51 bases long and in frame from the first base. Notes on this clone: This clone's antigen is unknown. There are no base qualities to consult, and no much larger clone falls within one base.

The rearrangement combines TRBV28 with TRBJ1-4, with a tentative D gene TRBD1 over 5 matching bases. This sequence originates from an adult in good health and CMV-seronegative. Some clones in this sample may be carry-over from other donors' samples. Sample: memory CD4+ T cells from blood. The CDR3 region has the sequence CASSLVRGPSFNEKLFF. The DNA is TGTGCCAGCAGTTTGGTCCGGGGCCCTTCCTTTAATGAAAAACTGTTTTTT.